These T cell receptor beta chains were read from a single sample in a study of blood T cell repertoires in COVID-19. The assay was immunoSEQ multiplex PCR, and TCRdb's table has in-frame clones only and misses some. The table has about 55,000 clones, 82% seen once; the top ten hold approximately 5.9%. Sequencing was performed on peripheral blood. These receptors originate from a human donor in a cohort sampled during active or convalescent COVID-19. The CDR3 runs from the conserved cysteine through the conserved F or W. The D gene is left open where the match is weak. Expanded clones are given a class, and other clones once, few, many or no size at all.

clone size,D gene,V gene,J gene,CDR3 protein,CDR3 DNA
.,.,TRBV19,TRBJ1-2,CASSFPAGGDYGYTF,TGTGCCAGTAGTTTCCCCGCAGGCGGGGACTATGGCTACACCTTC
few,.,TRBV6-5,TRBJ2-3,CASSSGGIRTDTQYF,TGTGCCAGCAGCTCAGGGGGGATAAGGACAGATACGCAGTATTTT
once,TRBD1,TRBV7-6,TRBJ1-1,CASSSRGASNTEAFF,TGTGCCAGCAGCTCCAGGGGGGCTTCGAACACTGAAGCTTTCTTT
.,.,TRBV5-1,TRBJ1-2,CASSLGGAGGRLYGYTF,TGCGCCAGCAGCTTGGGCGGAGCCGGGGGGCGACTCTATGGCTACACCTTC
.,.,TRBV2,TRBJ2-5,CASSEIGVRETQYF,TGTGCCAGCAGTGAAATAGGAGTACGAGAGACCCAGTACTTC
.,.,TRBV5-5,TRBJ1-1,CASSLQGRDTEAFF,TGTGCCAGCAGCCTACAGGGAAGGGACACTGAAGCTTTCTTT
.,TRBD1,TRBV11-3,TRBJ2-7,CASSLSSTGDEQYF,TGTGCCAGCAGCTTAAGTTCGACAGGGGACGAGCAGTACTTC
few,TRBD1,TRBV30,TRBJ1-2,CAWSVSGGDGYTF,TGTGCCTGGAGTGTCTCAGGGGGCGATGGCTACACCTTC
.,TRBD1,TRBV4-3,TRBJ1-2,CASSQREVGTGTSTNYGYTF,TGCGCCAGCAGCCAAAGGGAGGTCGGGACAGGGACCAGCACTAACTATGGCTACACCTTC
few,TRBD1,TRBV4-3,TRBJ2-7,CASSQVGQGDEQYF,TGCGCCAGCAGCCAAGTGGGACAGGGGGACGAGCAGTACTTC
.,.,TRBV7-8,TRBJ2-3,CASSLAGGATYTQYF,TGTGCCAGCAGCTTAGCGGGGGGGGCCACGTATACGCAGTATTTT
few,TRBD2,TRBV5-1,TRBJ2-1,CASSRSGGDYNEQFF,TGCGCCAGCAGCCGAAGCGGGGGAGACTACAATGAGCAGTTCTTC
.,.,TRBV4-3,TRBJ1-1,CASSQDRGGLAFF,TGCGCCAGCAGCCAAGATAGGGGGGGGTTAGCTTTCTTT
.,TRBD1,TRBV6-5,TRBJ2-7,CASSPSQGFSYEQYF,TGTGCCAGCAGCCCCTCACAGGGGTTCTCCTACGAGCAGTACTTC
.,.,TRBV7-2,TRBJ2-5,CATDPGRGETQYF,TGTGCCACAGACCCGGGCAGGGGAGAGACCCAGTACTTC